This is a list of T cell receptor beta chains from one sample in a study of post-analysis software for immune sequencing data. MiXCR, run by TCRdb on the PCR reads, gives a single entry per CDR3 protein. The data contain approximately 660,000 distinct CDR3 sequences, approximately 59% of them singletons. Sequencing used blood. The receptors were sampled from a girl aged 2 to 10 with multiple sclerosis. Each CDR3 is given with its conserved first and last residue. The order of the fields is CDR3 DNA, CDR3 protein, V gene, J gene, D gene, clone size. A D gene is named only where the DNA matches it firmly. Not every row has a clone size; where given, it reads once, few, many or a size class.

DNA: TGTGCCAGCAGCTCCTCGTTCAGGGGGGGGCGGGAGACCCAGTACTTC
CDR3: CASSSSFRGGRETQYF
V: TRBV7-2
J: TRBJ2-5
D: .
size: few

DNA: TGTGCCAGCACCCAACCCTTAGGGACCCAGTACTTC
CDR3: CASTQPLGTQYF
V: TRBV6-2/TRBV6-3
J: TRBJ2-5
D: .
size: .

DNA: TGTGCCAGCAGGACTAGCGTTCGGGGGAAGTTCTTC
CDR3: CASRTSVRGKFF
V: TRBV2
J: TRBJ2-1
D: TRBD2
size: .

DNA: TGTGCCAGCAGTGATCACTCTGGGGCCAACGTCCTGACTTTC
CDR3: CASSDHSGANVLTF
V: TRBV2
J: TRBJ2-6
D: .
size: few

DNA: TGCAGTGTCCGCTCCGGGAGGATCTACAATGAGCAGTTCTTC
CDR3: CSVRSGRIYNEQFF
V: TRBV20-1
J: TRBJ2-1
D: TRBD2
size: few

DNA: TGTGCCACCAGTGATTTGCCGGGGGGCGAAACGCAGTATTTT
CDR3: CATSDLPGGETQYF
V: TRBV24-1
J: TRBJ2-3
D: .
size: few

DNA: TGTGCCAGCAGCTTAGTAGGGGTCGCAGTTGAAAAACTGTTTTTT
CDR3: CASSLVGVAVEKLFF
V: TRBV7-9
J: TRBJ1-4
D: .
size: .

DNA: TGTGCCAGCAGTCACAACAGGGGGCGTGTGGAGGGAATTGGATCCGACACTGAAGCTTTCTTT
CDR3: CASSHNRGRVEGIGSDTEAFF
V: TRBV6-5
J: TRBJ1-1
D: TRBD1
size: .

DNA: TGTGCCAGCAGTTACTCATTTTTAGGGGGGTCCACTGAAGCTTTCTTT
CDR3: CASSYSFLGGSTEAFF
V: TRBV6-5
J: TRBJ1-1
D: .
size: once

DNA: TGCGCCAGCAGCTTGGGATTTCGGGACAGGGCCCCTTACGAGCAGTACTTC
CDR3: CASSLGFRDRAPYEQYF
V: TRBV5-1
J: TRBJ2-7
D: TRBD1
size: .

DNA: TGCAGCGTTTTTGGTGTGTGGGGATTCAGAGCGGGGGGCCCCCAAGAGACCCAGTACTTC
CDR3: CSVFGVWGFRAGGPQETQYF
V: TRBV29-1
J: TRBJ2-5
D: TRBD2
size: few

DNA: TGCGCCAGCAGCCCATCACGACCAGATACGCAGTATTTT
CDR3: CASSPSRPDTQYF
V: TRBV4-3
J: TRBJ2-3
D: .
size: .

DNA: TGCGCCAGCAGGTCTAGCGGGAACAATGAGCAGTTCTTC
CDR3: CASRSSGNNEQFF
V: TRBV10-1
J: TRBJ2-1
D: TRBD2
size: few

DNA: TGTGCCAGCAGTTACGGGGGTGGAGGGCAAGAGACCCAGTACTTC
CDR3: CASSYGGGGQETQYF
V: TRBV6-5
J: TRBJ2-5
D: .
size: .

DNA: TGCAGTGCTGAGCCTAGACAGCCCCCCCAGTACTTC
CDR3: CSAEPRQPPQYF
V: TRBV20-1
J: TRBJ2-5
D: .
size: .

DNA: TGTGCCAGCAGAAAAACAAGCGCCGGGACTAGCGGGAGGATCGCGAAAGATACGCAGTATTTT
CDR3: CASRKTSAGTSGRIAKDTQYF
V: TRBV6-1
J: TRBJ2-3
D: TRBD2
size: few

DNA: TGTGCCAGCAGCTTGCAGCAGCCGGAACTTTCACCCCTCCACTTT
CDR3: CASSLQQPELSPLHF
V: TRBV5-5
J: TRBJ1-6
D: .
size: .

DNA: TGCAGTGCTAGAGGACTAGCTTTGAGCTCCTACGAGCAGTACTTC
CDR3: CSARGLALSSYEQYF
V: TRBV20-1
J: TRBJ2-7
D: TRBD2
size: few

DNA: TGCAGCACCAGGGCGATGGAGTATGGCTACACCTTC
CDR3: CSTRAMEYGYTF
V: TRBV29-1
J: TRBJ1-2
D: .
size: .

DNA: TGTGCCAGCACAGACAGGGGAGCCGCAGATACGCAGTATTTT
CDR3: CASTDRGAADTQYF
V: TRBV6-2/TRBV6-3
J: TRBJ2-3
D: TRBD1
size: .

DNA: TGTGCCACCAGTGATTCCTCGGTTCCAATGGAGACCCAGTACTTC
CDR3: CATSDSSVPMETQYF
V: TRBV24-1
J: TRBJ2-5
D: .
size: .

DNA: TGTGCCAGTAGTATATATCTAGCGGGAGGGCCTTCCTACAATGAGCAGTTCTTC
CDR3: CASSIYLAGGPSYNEQFF
V: TRBV19
J: TRBJ2-1
D: TRBD2
size: .

DNA: TGTGCCACAGACTCATGGGGGACCCAGTACTTC
CDR3: CATDSWGTQYF
V: TRBV6-5
J: TRBJ2-5
D: .
size: .

DNA: TGTGCCAGCAGCATCGCGGACTTAGCCCTCACAGATACGCAGTATTTT
CDR3: CASSIADLALTDTQYF
V: TRBV5-6
J: TRBJ2-3
D: .
size: .

DNA: TGTGCCAGCAGCAAAGGGGGTAGCAGGAATGAGCAGTTCTTC
CDR3: CASSKGGSRNEQFF
V: TRBV21-1
J: TRBJ2-1
D: .
size: few

DNA: TGTGCCAGCAGCCTTCAGAGGACTAGCGGGGGGGCAAAAGATACGCAGTATTTT
CDR3: CASSLQRTSGGAKDTQYF
V: TRBV5-4
J: TRBJ2-3
D: TRBD2
size: .

DNA: TGTGCTAGTGATGACGAGCAGTTCTTC
CDR3: CASDDEQFF
V: TRBV12-5
J: TRBJ2-1
D: .
size: .

DNA: TGTGCCAGCAGTTACCCCAGCGGGGGGGTGGAGACCCAGTACTTC
CDR3: CASSYPSGGVETQYF
V: TRBV6-2/TRBV6-3
J: TRBJ2-5
D: TRBD2
size: few

DNA: TGTGCCAGCAGCCTATACGGACAGGGGGACACTGAAGCTTTCTTT
CDR3: CASSLYGQGDTEAFF
V: TRBV12-3/TRBV12-4
J: TRBJ1-1
D: TRBD1
size: .

DNA: TGTGCCATCAGTGGAGGGACAGGGACCTCCGGGGGGGCCCAGTACTTC
CDR3: CAISGGTGTSGGAQYF
V: TRBV10-3
J: TRBJ2-7
D: .
size: .

DNA: TGTGCCGTCAGTGAGACGGCTAGCGGGAGCTACGAGCAGTACTTC
CDR3: CAVSETASGSYEQYF
V: TRBV10-3
J: TRBJ2-7
D: TRBD2
size: .

DNA: TGCGCCAGCAGCCAAGGCGAAGGGGGTAAGCAGTTCTTC
CDR3: CASSQGEGGKQFF
V: TRBV4-3
J: TRBJ2-1
D: .
size: .

DNA: TGTGCCAGCAGTGAAAACAGAACGCAGTATTTT
CDR3: CASSENRTQYF
V: TRBV25-1
J: TRBJ2-3
D: .
size: few

DNA: TGTGCCAGCAAGGGACAGGAGGCGGATGAGCAGTTCTTC
CDR3: CASKGQEADEQFF
V: TRBV6-5
J: TRBJ2-1
D: TRBD1
size: .

DNA: TGTGCCAGCAGTGAAAGAACTAGCACAGATACGCAGTATTTT
CDR3: CASSERTSTDTQYF
V: TRBV2
J: TRBJ2-3
D: .
size: .

DNA: TGCAGCGTTGTGGGAGGGCTAGCGGGGCGCACAGATACGCAGTATTTT
CDR3: CSVVGGLAGRTDTQYF
V: TRBV29-1
J: TRBJ2-3
D: TRBD2
size: once

DNA: TGTGCCAGCAGGGAATCTTACTATGGCTACACCTTC
CDR3: CASRESYYGYTF
V: TRBV3-1
J: TRBJ1-2
D: .
size: few

DNA: TGTGCCAGCAGCCTCAGGGGAATTCGGAACACCGGGGAGCTGTTTTTT
CDR3: CASSLRGIRNTGELFF
V: TRBV6-2/TRBV6-3
J: TRBJ2-2
D: .
size: .

DNA: TGCAGCGTTACTTTCGGGGGGGTATCCTACAATGAGCAGTTCTTC
CDR3: CSVTFGGVSYNEQFF
V: TRBV29-1
J: TRBJ2-1
D: TRBD2
size: .

DNA: TGTGCCAGCAGTAATTACTACAATGAGCAGTTCTTC
CDR3: CASSNYYNEQFF
V: TRBV6-2/TRBV6-3
J: TRBJ2-1
D: .
size: .

DNA: TGCAGCGTTGATGTAAGGGCAGGCATGAACACTGAAGCTTTCTTT
CDR3: CSVDVRAGMNTEAFF
V: TRBV29-1
J: TRBJ1-1
D: .
size: once

DNA: TGCGCCAGCAAGGCAGGGGTAAATCAGCCCCAGCATTTT
CDR3: CASKAGVNQPQHF
V: TRBV5-1
J: TRBJ1-5
D: .
size: .

DNA: TGCAGTGTTAGCGTACAAGGGAACACCGGGGAGCTGTTTTTT
CDR3: CSVSVQGNTGELFF
V: TRBV20-1
J: TRBJ2-2
D: .
size: .

DNA: TGTGCCTGGAGTGTAGATACGGGCTACGAGCAGTACTTC
CDR3: CAWSVDTGYEQYF
V: TRBV30
J: TRBJ2-7
D: .
size: .

DNA: TGTGCCAGCAGCCAACCCATTCTCACAGGCTTGTCTGGGGCCAACGTCCTGACTTTC
CDR3: CASSQPILTGLSGANVLTF
V: TRBV5-6
J: TRBJ2-6
D: .
size: .

DNA: TGTGCCATCAGTGAGTCCGTAGTCGCCTCCCCCGGTTTCTTC
CDR3: CAISESVVASPGFF
V: TRBV10-3
J: TRBJ2-1
D: .
size: .

DNA: TGTGCCAGCAGATCCCTAGCGGGAGATGGCACAGATACGCAGTATTTT
CDR3: CASRSLAGDGTDTQYF
V: TRBV27
J: TRBJ2-3
D: TRBD2
size: .

DNA: TGCGCCAGCAGCTTGTATGATGAGCAGTTCTTC
CDR3: CASSLYDEQFF
V: TRBV5-1
J: TRBJ2-1
D: .
size: many

DNA: TGTGCCAGCAGTTACGCCGACAGTGGGTATGGTTACACCTTC
CDR3: CASSYADSGYGYTF
V: TRBV6-6
J: TRBJ1-2
D: .
size: .

DNA: TGTGCCAGCAGCTTGGACAGGGCACAGTACTTC
CDR3: CASSLDRAQYF
V: TRBV5-6
J: TRBJ2-7
D: .
size: few

DNA: TGCGCCAGCAGCTTTTGGGGGGGGGAGACAGATACGCAGTATTTT
CDR3: CASSFWGGETDTQYF
V: TRBV5-1
J: TRBJ2-3
D: TRBD2
size: once

DNA: TGCAGTGCTAGAGATAAGAAGAGGTACAATGAGCAGTTCTTC
CDR3: CSARDKKRYNEQFF
V: TRBV20-1
J: TRBJ2-1
D: .
size: .

DNA: TGCGCCAGCAGAACAGGGACCACGGAGACCCAGTACTTC
CDR3: CASRTGTTETQYF
V: TRBV10-2
J: TRBJ2-5
D: .
size: .

DNA: TGCAGTGCTAGAGATCTGAGATGGACTAGCGAGCACAATGAGCAGTTCTTC
CDR3: CSARDLRWTSEHNEQFF
V: TRBV20-1
J: TRBJ2-1
D: TRBD2
size: .

DNA: TGCAGTGCCCCCGACTCGACTCCGGGGGGTACGCAGTATTTT
CDR3: CSAPDSTPGGTQYF
V: TRBV20-1
J: TRBJ2-3
D: TRBD2
size: few

DNA: TGTGCCAGCAGCGTACTAGCGGGGGACAAAAACATTCAGTACTTC
CDR3: CASSVLAGDKNIQYF
V: TRBV9
J: TRBJ2-4
D: TRBD2
size: .

DNA: TGTGCCAGCAGCGTACCCAGGGCGCAGGGGGGGCTGATTTACAATGAGCAGTTCTTC
CDR3: CASSVPRAQGGLIYNEQFF
V: TRBV9
J: TRBJ2-1
D: .
size: .

DNA: TGTGCCAGCAGCTTTTCGGGACAGCAAGAGACCCAGTACTTC
CDR3: CASSFSGQQETQYF
V: TRBV7-2
J: TRBJ2-5
D: TRBD1
size: .

DNA: TGTGCCAGCAGCGTAGTGAAGACAGGGACGGGAGATACGCAGTATTTT
CDR3: CASSVVKTGTGDTQYF
V: TRBV9
J: TRBJ2-3
D: TRBD1
size: .

DNA: TGCAGTGCTCGTTCAGCCCTGCGGGACTCCTATAATTCACCCCTCCACTTT
CDR3: CSARSALRDSYNSPLHF
V: TRBV20-1
J: TRBJ1-6
D: .
size: .